The 20 T cell receptor beta chains below were found in one sample sequenced in a study of CD8 T cells in ankylosing spondylitis. A single record per CDR3 protein comes from TCRdb applying MiXCR to the 5' RACE reads. Here the sample spans about 130,000 distinct CDR3 sequences, just under 7.5% being singletons. The sample comprised blood, either unsorted or a sorted T cell fraction (not recorded which). The receptors here all came from a female donor with ankylosing spondylitis or in good health (not recorded which).

This clonotype was recorded at least ten times. V usage is TRBV4-1 and J usage is TRBJ1-6; the D is unclear. The CDR3 consists of 15 residues. Trimming stripped 1 base from V and 9 bases from J, with 13 bases between. Germline assignment: CDR1 MGHRA and CDR2 YSYEKL. In nucleotides, the CDR3 is TGCGCCAGCAGCCAAGCCTGGTCAGTTTCTTCACCCCTCCACTTT. The encoded protein is CASSQAWSVSSPLHF.

There are many counts of this clonotype. The J gene is TRBJ2-2, the V gene TRBV12-3 or TRBV12-4; no firm D call. CDR3 size: 13 residues. Trimming took 3 bases from V and 4 from J, leaving 6 bases between them. The CDR3 DNA reads TGTGCCAGCAGTTTGGTTGGCACCGGGGAGCTGTTTTTT. It encodes CASSLVGTGELFF.

This clonotype was seen many times. The V gene is TRBV7-3, the J gene TRBJ2-1; TRBD2 aligns across 14 bases. The CDR3 is made up of 16 amino acids. V gave up 2 bases and J gave up 9 bases; unmatched junction bases: 6. Germline V gene data show CDR1 as SGHTA and CDR2 as FQGTGA. The CDR3: CASSLDSGLAGAEQFF. In DNA, the CDR3 is TGTGCCAGCAGCTTAGATTCGGGACTAGCGGGGGCTGAGCAGTTCTTC.

This clonotype was picked up many times. The chain uses TRBV5-1 and TRBJ1-2, with 8 nucleotides matching TRBD1. CDR1 and CDR2 (germline): SGHRS, YFSETQ. CDR3 size: 14 residues. V trimming: 4 bases; J trimming: 0 bases; junction bases outside the gene matches: 2. The CDR3 DNA sequence: TGCGCCAGCAGCATGGACAGGGCTAACTATGGCTACACCTTC. Translation: CASSMDRANYGYTF. Filled out from reference TRBV5-1 and TRBJ1-2, the complete variable domain reads KAGVTQTPRYLIKTRGQQVTLSCSPISGHRSVSWYQQTPGQGLQFLFEYFSETQRNKGNFPGRFSGRQFSNSRSEMNVSTLELGDSALYLCASSMDRANYGYTFGSGTRLTVV.

This clonotype was recorded many times. V gene TRBV24-1 combines with J gene TRBJ1-1; D is unclear. Germline loops: CDR1 KGHDR, CDR2 SFDVKD. This CDR3 region has 13 residues. The V and J ends lost 6 bases and 3 bases respectively, with 10 bases between them. The CDR3 loop reads CATSLGPYTEAFF. The CDR3 DNA reads as TGTGCCACCAGTTTAGGTCCTTACACTGAAGCTTTCTTT.

This clonotype was seen many times. This chain uses TRBV7-6 with TRBJ2-1; 10 positions match TRBD1. The germline V gene has CDR1 SGHVS and CDR2 FNYEAQ. V shed 5 bases and J 8 bases; nucleotides not matched to a gene: 12. There are 16 residues in the CDR3. CDR3 in DNA: TGTGCCAGCAGCCCGAGACAGGGGGCGACGTCCCATGAGCAGTTCTTC. This translates into CASSPRQGATSHEQFF. Drawing the rest from reference TRBV7-6 and TRBJ2-1, the complete variable domain is GAGVSQSPRYKVTKRGQDVALRCDPISGHVSLYWYRQALGQGPEFLTYFNYEAQQDKSGLPNDRFSAERPEGSISTLTIQRTEQRDSAMYRCASSPRQGATSHEQFFGPGTRLTVL.

This clonotype has a count of ten or more. The chain has TRBV6-5 and TRBJ2-1; 11 nucleotides line up with TRBD1. The CDR3 loop spans 15 amino acids. Germline values: CDR1 MNHEY, CDR2 SVGAGI. V was pared by 2 bases and J by 8 bases, with 5 bases of the junction left unmatched. Here the CDR3 DNA reads TGTGCCAGCAGTTACGACGGACAGGGGGCGGATGAGCAGTTCTTC. Translated, it gives CASSYDGQGADEQFF.

In this sample, this clonotype turned up many times. This chain joins TRBV11-2 and TRBJ2-5, with D hard to call. The CDR3 loop spans 13 amino acids. With 0 bases removed from V and 0 bases from J, the gap between germline ends came to 2 bases. Germline V lookup: CDR1 SGHAT, CDR2 FQNNGV. In DNA form, the CDR3 reads TGTGCCAGCAGCTTAGACTACCAAGAGACCCAGTACTTC. Protein sequence: CASSLDYQETQYF.

Concerning this clonotype: Possible read error: a much larger clone is one base away. This sequence joins TRBV7-9 and TRBJ1-1; D is unclear. Looked up from germline, CDR1 is SEHNR and CDR2 is FQNEAQ (reference sequence). The length of the CDR3 is 14 residues. The DNA of the CDR3 is TGTGCCAGCAACTTAAGCGGGCCTAACACTGAAGCTTTCTTT. This codes for CASNLSGPNTEAFF.

This clonotype came up many times. The genes are TRBV4-1 and TRBJ1-6, with D perhaps matching TRBD1 (6 bases). The V end lost 3 bases, the J end lost 14 bases, and 23 bases lay between the germline ends. This CDR3 has 16 residues. Germline V gene lookup returns CDR1 MGHRA and CDR2 YSYEKL. CDR3 sequence: CASSQGLDRGSGSLHF. The CDR3 DNA sequence: TGCGCCAGCAGCCAGGGATTGGACAGAGGATCCGGTTCCCTCCACTTT.

This clonotype was detected ten times or more. The rearrangement uses TRBV2 and TRBJ2-2; D perhaps matches TRBD1 (6 bases). Looked up from germline, CDR1 is SNHLY and CDR2 is FYNNEI. There are 16 residues in the CDR3. V dropped 2 bases and J dropped 2 bases, with 12 bases sitting between them. The CDR3, as DNA: TGTGCCAGCAGTGAACGGTCAGGGGCCAACACCGGGGAGCTGTTTTTT. It translates to CASSERSGANTGELFF. Combining the CDR3 with reference TRBV2 and TRBJ2-2 gives the whole variable domain EPEVTQTPSHQVTQMGQEVILRCVPISNHLYFYWYRQILGQKVEFLVSFYNNEISEKSEIFDDQFSVERPDGSNFTLKIRSTKLEDSAMYFCASSERSGANTGELFFGEGSRLTVL.

The sample holds many counts of this clonotype. This chain joins TRBV30 and TRBJ1-3; 7 nucleotides agree with TRBD1. The V segment lost 0 bases and the J segment 5 bases; nucleotides outside the gene matches: 7. Germline loops: CDR1 GTSNPN, CDR2 SVGIG (reference sequence). The CDR3 is made up of 15 amino acids. CDR3 coding DNA: TGTGCCTGGAGTGTATCCCAGGGGGGGAGAAACACCATATATTTT. Protein sequence: CAWSVSQGGRNTIYF.

This clonotype was seen ten or more times. The rearrangement links TRBV28 to TRBJ1-5; 7 nucleotides agree with TRBD1. The CDR3 contains 16 residues. Trimming at V came to 6 bases and at J to 4 bases, leaving 12 bases not matched to a gene. Germline lookup yields CDR1 MDHEN and CDR2 SYDVKM. CDR3 in amino acids: CASRISRGSANQPQHF. CDR3 DNA sequence: TGTGCCAGCAGAATCTCCAGGGGGTCAGCAAATCAGCCCCAGCATTTT.

This clonotype was picked up a small number of times. The chain uses TRBV7-9 and TRBJ1-5; perhaps TRBD1 as D (6 bases). V lost 5 bases and J lost 0, with 11 bases in between. The CDR3 length is 15 residues. Germline loops: CDR1 SEHNR, CDR2 FQNEAQ (reference sequence). CDR3 coding DNA: TGTGCCAGCAGCCCGCAGACAGGTAGCAATCAGCCCCAGCATTTT. It yields the protein CASSPQTGSNQPQHF.

This clonotype was seen ten or more times. V and J are TRBV4-1 and TRBJ2-7; 7 bases align to TRBD1. This CDR3 region has 15 residues. Germline CDR1 MGHRA, CDR2 YSYEKL. V dropped 0 bases and J dropped 7; count of bases not matched to a gene: 9. The DNA of the CDR3 is TGCGCCAGCAGCCAAGAGGGCACAGGGGCTCGGGAGCAGTACTTC. This codes for CASSQEGTGAREQYF.

This clonotype was seen many times. V gene TRBV12-3 or TRBV12-4 combines with J gene TRBJ1-6, with D uncertain. The length of the CDR3 is 12 residues. Deletions cut 4 bases from V and 8 bases from J, with 6 bases between. Written as DNA, the CDR3 is TGTGCCAGCAGTTCTCCCTATTCACCCCTCCACTTT. Translated, it gives CASSSPYSPLHF.

In this sample, this clonotype turned up many times. The V and J genes are TRBV5-1 and TRBJ2-7, with 8 bases lining up with TRBD1. The CDR3 totals 14 residues. Germline V lookup: CDR1 SGHRS, CDR2 YFSETQ. The trim removed 9 bases at V and 4 bases at J, leaving 12 bases unmatched. The DNA for the CDR3 is TGCGCCACCAAGGTGAGGACAGGGAGGTACGAGCAGTACTTC. It encodes CATKVRTGRYEQYF.

J is TRBJ2-1 and V is TRBV7-2, with D hard to call. From germline, CDR1 is SGHTA and CDR2 FQGNSA. The CDR3 runs 13 residues. Deletions cut 3 bases from V and 6 bases from J, with 9 bases between. The CDR3 DNA reads as TGTGCCAGCAGCTTCAGCCCGATCAATGAGCAGTTCTTC. Residues: CASSFSPINEQFF.

In this sample, this clonotype turned up many times. This chain links TRBV5-1 with TRBJ2-1, with D possibly matching TRBD2 (6 bases). Germline V lookup: CDR1 SGHRS, CDR2 YFSETQ. The length of the CDR3 is 15 residues. V lost 0 bases and J lost 7, with 14 bases in between. CDR3 region: CASSLGGTVLNEQFF. The CDR3 coding sequence is TGCGCCAGCAGCTTGGGCGGGACCGTTCTGAATGAGCAGTTCTTC.

This clonotype was found many times. V usage is TRBV12-3 or TRBV12-4 and J usage is TRBJ1-1, with 10 bases identical to TRBD1. The CDR3 runs to 16 residues. J gave up 7 bases and V 7 bases, and 15 bases lay outside the gene matches. The CDR3 DNA reads TGTGCCAGCACCAACCTAATTGGGACAGGGGATAATGAAGCTTTCTTT. It specifies CASTNLIGTGDNEAFF.